Given below is one TCR beta chain in context. The data belong to a study of blood T cell repertoires in COVID-19. The CDR3 extends over 14 amino acids. Germline lookup yields CDR1 SGHTA and CDR2 FQGNSA. V lost 1 base and J lost 6, with 11 bases in between. Profiling relied on immunoSEQ multiplex PCR, and the TCRdb table lists in-frame clones only, not all of them. The sample yields 200,000 to 250,000 clones, 70% to 90% seen once. The source of this sequence is a woman in her 70s with COVID-19, enrolled during active disease. The V call is TRBV7-2, the J call TRBJ2-3; a weak D match, TRBD2 (6 bases). Source material: peripheral blood. DNA for the CDR3: TGTGCCAGCAGCTTAGTACCGGCGGGGGATACGCAGTATTTT. It specifies CASSLVPAGDTQYF.